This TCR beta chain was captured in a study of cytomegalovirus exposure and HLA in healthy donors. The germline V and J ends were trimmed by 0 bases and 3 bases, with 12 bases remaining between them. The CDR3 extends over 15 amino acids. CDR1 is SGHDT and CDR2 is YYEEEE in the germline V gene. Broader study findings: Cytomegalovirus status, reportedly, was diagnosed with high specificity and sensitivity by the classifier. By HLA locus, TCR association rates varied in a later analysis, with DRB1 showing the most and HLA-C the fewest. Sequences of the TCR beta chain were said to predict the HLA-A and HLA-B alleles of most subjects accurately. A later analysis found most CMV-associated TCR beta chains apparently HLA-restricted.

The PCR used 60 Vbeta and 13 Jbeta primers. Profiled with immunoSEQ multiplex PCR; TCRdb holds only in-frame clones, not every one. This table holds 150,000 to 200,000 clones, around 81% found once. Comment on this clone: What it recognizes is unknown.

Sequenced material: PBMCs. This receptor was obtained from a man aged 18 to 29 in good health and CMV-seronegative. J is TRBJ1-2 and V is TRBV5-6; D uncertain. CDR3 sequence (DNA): TGTGCCAGCAGCTTGGAAGGAGGTGGTGACTATGGCTACACCTTC. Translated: CASSLEGGGDYGYTF.